Included here is one TCR beta chain sequence, with context. Its antigen is not known. This sample is drawn from a study of beta chain features in type 1 diabetes. Sorting based on CD45RO/CCR7/CD25/CD127/CD95/CD27 separated CD4+ naive, central memory, regulatory and stem cell-like memory cells. General study points: When Type 1 diabetes patients were examined, their TCRB CDR3s proved moderately but significantly shorter in all four CD4+ subsets.

As every portion of the isolated RNA was reverse transcribed, the sequencing read expressed TCRB transcripts. Data came from immunoSEQ multiplex PCR; TCRdb stores just in-frame clones and leaves some out. The table lists over 40,000 clones, 66% of them singletons. The sequencing input was Tregs from blood. This TCR was recovered from a woman in her late teens or twenties with type 1 diabetes.

CDR3 sequence: CASSNGRVGSPLHF. CDR3 nucleotide sequence: TGTGCCAGTAGTAACGGCAGGGTGGGTTCACCCCTCCACTTT. This chain uses TRBV19 with TRBJ1-6, with a tentative D call TRBD1 (5 bases). The germline V and J ends were trimmed by 4 bases and 9 bases, with 13 bases remaining between them. Germline loops: CDR1 LNHDA, CDR2 SQIVND (reference sequence). This CDR3 comprises 14 residues.